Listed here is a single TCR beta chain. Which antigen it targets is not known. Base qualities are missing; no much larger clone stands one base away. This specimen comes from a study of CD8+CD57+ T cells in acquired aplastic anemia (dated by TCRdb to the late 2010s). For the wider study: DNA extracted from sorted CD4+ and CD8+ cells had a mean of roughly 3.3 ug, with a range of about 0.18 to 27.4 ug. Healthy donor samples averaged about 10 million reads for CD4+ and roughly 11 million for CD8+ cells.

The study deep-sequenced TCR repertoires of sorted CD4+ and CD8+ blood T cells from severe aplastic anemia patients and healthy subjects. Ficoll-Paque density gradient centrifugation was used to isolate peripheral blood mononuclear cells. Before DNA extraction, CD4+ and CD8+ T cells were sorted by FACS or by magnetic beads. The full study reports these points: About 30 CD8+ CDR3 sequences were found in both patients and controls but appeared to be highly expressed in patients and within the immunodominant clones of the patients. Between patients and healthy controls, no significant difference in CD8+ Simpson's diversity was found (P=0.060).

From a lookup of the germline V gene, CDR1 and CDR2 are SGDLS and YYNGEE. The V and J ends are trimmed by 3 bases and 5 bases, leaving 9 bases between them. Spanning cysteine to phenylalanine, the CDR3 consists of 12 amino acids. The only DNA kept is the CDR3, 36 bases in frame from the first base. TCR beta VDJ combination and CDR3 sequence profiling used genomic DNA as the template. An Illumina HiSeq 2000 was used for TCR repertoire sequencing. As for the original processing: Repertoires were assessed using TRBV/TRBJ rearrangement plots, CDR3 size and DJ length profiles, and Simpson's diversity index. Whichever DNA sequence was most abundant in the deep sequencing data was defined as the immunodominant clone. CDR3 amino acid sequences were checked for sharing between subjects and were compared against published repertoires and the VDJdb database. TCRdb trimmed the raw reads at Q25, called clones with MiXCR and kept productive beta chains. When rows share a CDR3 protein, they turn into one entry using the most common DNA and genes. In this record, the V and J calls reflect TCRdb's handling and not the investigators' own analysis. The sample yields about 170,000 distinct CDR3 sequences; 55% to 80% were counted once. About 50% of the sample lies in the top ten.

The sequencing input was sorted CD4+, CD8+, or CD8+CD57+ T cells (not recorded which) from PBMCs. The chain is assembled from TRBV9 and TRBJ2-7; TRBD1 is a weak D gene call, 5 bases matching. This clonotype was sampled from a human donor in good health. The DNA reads TGTGCCAGCAGCGGACAGAAGAACGAGCAGTACTTC. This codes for CASSGQKNEQYF.